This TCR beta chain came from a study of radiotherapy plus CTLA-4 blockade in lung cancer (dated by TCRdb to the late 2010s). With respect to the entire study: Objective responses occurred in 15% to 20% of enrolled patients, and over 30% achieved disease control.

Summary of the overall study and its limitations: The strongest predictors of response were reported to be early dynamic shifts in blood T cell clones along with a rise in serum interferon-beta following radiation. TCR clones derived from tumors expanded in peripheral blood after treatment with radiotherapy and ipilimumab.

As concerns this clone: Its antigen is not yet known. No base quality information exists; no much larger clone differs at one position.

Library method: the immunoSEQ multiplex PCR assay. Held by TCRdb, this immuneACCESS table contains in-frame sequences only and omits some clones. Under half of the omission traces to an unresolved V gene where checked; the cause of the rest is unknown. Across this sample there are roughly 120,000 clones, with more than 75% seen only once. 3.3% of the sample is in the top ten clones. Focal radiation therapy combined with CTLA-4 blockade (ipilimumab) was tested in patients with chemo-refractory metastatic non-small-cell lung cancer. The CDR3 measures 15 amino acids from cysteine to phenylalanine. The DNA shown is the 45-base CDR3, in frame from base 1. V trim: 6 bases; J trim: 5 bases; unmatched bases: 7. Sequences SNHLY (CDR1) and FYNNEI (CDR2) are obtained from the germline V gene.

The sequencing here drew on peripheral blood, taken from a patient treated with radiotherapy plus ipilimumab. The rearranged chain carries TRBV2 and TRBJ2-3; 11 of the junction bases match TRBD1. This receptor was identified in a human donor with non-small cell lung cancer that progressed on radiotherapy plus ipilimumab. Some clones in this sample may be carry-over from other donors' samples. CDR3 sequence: CASRVDRGLEDTQYF. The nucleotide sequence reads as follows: TGTGCCAGCAGGGTGGACAGGGGGCTGGAAGATACGCAGTATTTT.